The 15 T cell receptor beta chains reported below all come from one sample, sequenced in a study of T cells in localized non-small cell lung cancer. Assay used: immunoSEQ multiplex PCR; TCRdb lists only in-frame clones, some missing. This sample carries 40,000 to 55,000 clones, 65% to 90% of them seen once, and the ten largest clones take roughly a sixth. Sequencing used peripheral blood mononuclear cells, obtained before any cancer treatment. These receptors all stem from a man between 40 and 75 years old with stage III lung adenocarcinoma.

J is TRBJ2-7 and V is TRBV2; D remains ambiguous. Trimming removed 5 bases from V and 4 bases from J, with 9 bases in between. The germline V gene has CDR1 SNHLY and CDR2 FYNNEI. The CDR3 is made up of 12 amino acids. CDR3 loop: CASSYQNYEQYF. CDR3 bases: TGTGCCAGCAGTTATCAAAATTACGAGCAGTACTTC. Full variable domain (remainder filled in from reference TRBV2 and TRBJ2-7): EPEVTQTPSHQVTQMGQEVILRCVPISNHLYFYWYRQILGQKVEFLVSFYNNEISEKSEIFDDQFSVERPDGSNFTLKIRSTKLEDSAMYFCASSYQNYEQYFGPGTRLTVT.

This clone was picked up a small number of times. The chain employs TRBV6-5 and TRBJ2-2; possibly TRBD1 or TRBD2 for D (5 bases each). Germline V gives CDR1 MNHEY, CDR2 SVGAGI. The CDR3 extends over 14 amino acids. Trimming left V 6 bases short and J 6 bases short, with 14 bases between. This CDR3 is CASSEFWGSGELFF. The CDR3 region has the DNA TGTGCCAGCAGCGAATTCTGGGGGTCCGGGGAGCTGTTTTTT.

J is TRBJ2-7 and V is TRBV7-8; D not certain. V was shortened by 5 bases and J by 2 bases, with 10 bases between the two germline ends. CDR1 is SGHVS, CDR2 FQNEAQ, per germline. This CDR3 comprises 13 residues. The DNA of the CDR3 is TGTGCCAGCAGCCCACACACCCCCTACGAGCAGTACTTC. Amino acid sequence: CASSPHTPYEQYF.

The rearrangement links TRBV9 to TRBJ1-3; 8 positions agree with TRBD1. Losses at the gene ends were 2 bases for V and 0 bases for J; bases not matched to a gene: 10. This CDR3 comprises 18 residues. Germline values: CDR1 SGDLS, CDR2 YYNGEE. In DNA, the CDR3 is TGTGCCAGCAGCGTGGATCCCGGGACAGGTAACTCTGGAAACACCATATATTTT. It is translated as CASSVDPGTGNSGNTIYF.

This chain joins TRBV10-2 and TRBJ2-4, with D unclear. The CDR3 is 13 amino acids. V gave up 2 bases and J gave up 5 bases, with 7 bases separating them. Germline CDR1 and CDR2: WSHSY and SAAADI. CDR3 residues: CASSETLQNIQYF. In DNA form, the CDR3 reads TGCGCCAGCAGTGAGACCCTCCAAAACATTCAGTACTTC.

The rearrangement joins TRBV6-1 to TRBJ2-7, with D perhaps being TRBD1 or TRBD2 (5 bases each). The length of the CDR3 is 17 residues. The V gene lost 1 base and the J gene lost 3 bases, with 19 bases spanning the gap. Per the germline V gene, CDR1 is MNHNS and CDR2 is SASEGT. The CDR3 loop reads CASSEGLRSGALYEQYF. In DNA form, the CDR3 reads TGTGCCAGCAGTGAAGGTTTAAGGTCCGGGGCACTCTACGAGCAGTACTTC.

Worth noting for this clone: The junction does not match germline at one end; this may be a read error. The chain combines TRBV14 with TRBJ2-7; D unresolved. The germline V gene encodes CDR1 SGHDN and CDR2 FVKESK. The CDR3 sequence is 14 residues long. In DNA, the CDR3 is TGTGCCAGCAGCCTTCGTGGGTCCTCCCACGAGCAGTACTTC. Protein sequence: CASSLRGSSHEQYF.

The genes are TRBV19 and TRBJ1-5; the match to TRBD1 covers 7 bases. Germline lookup yields CDR1 LNHDA and CDR2 SQIVND (reference sequence). This CDR3 is 17 amino acids long. V gave up 7 bases and J gave up 0 bases; unmatched junction bases: 12. CDR3 sequence reads: CASTKQGPSYSNQPQHF. CDR3 nucleotides: TGTGCCAGTACCAAACAGGGGCCCTCCTATAGCAATCAGCCCCAGCATTTT.

This clone was observed a single time. The sample has other DNA sequences that encode this CDR3 too. The chain combines TRBV6-1 with TRBJ2-5; D unclear. The germline gives CDR1 MNHNS, CDR2 SASEGT. Trimming left V 2 bases short and J 1 base short, with 2 bases between. The CDR3 runs to 12 residues. CDR3 nucleotides: TGTGCCAGCAGTGAATTCCAAGAGACCCAGTACTTC. Amino acids: CASSEFQETQYF.

The gene calls are TRBV18 and TRBJ1-4, with TRBD1 identical over 7 bases. V gave up 0 bases and J gave up 6 bases; unmatched junction bases: 7. The CDR3 length is 16 residues. Germline CDR1 is KGHSH and CDR2 is LQKENI. The CDR3 region is CASSPPRTGVHEKLFF. CDR3 DNA sequence: TGTGCCAGCTCACCACCGCGAACAGGGGTACATGAAAAACTGTTTTTT.

V is TRBV25-1 and J is TRBJ2-2; TRBD1 is a possible D gene (5 bases). The germline V gene encodes CDR1 MGHDK and CDR2 SYGVNS. Trimming shortened V by 3 bases and J by 1 base, and 9 bases separated the two germline ends. There are 15 residues in the CDR3. CDR3 nucleotides: TGTGCCAGCAGTGACGACAGAAAGAACACCGGGGAGCTGTTTTTT. Protein sequence: CASSDDRKNTGELFF.

The chain employs TRBV7-2 and TRBJ2-5; 7 nucleotides agree with TRBD2. The CDR3 runs to 17 residues. Losses at the gene ends were 5 bases for V and 3 bases for J; bases not matched to a gene: 15. CDR1 is SGHTA, CDR2 FQGNSA, per germline. CDR3 protein: CASSQRGRAGDEETQYF. The CDR3 DNA sequence: TGTGCCAGCAGCCAGAGGGGTCGCGCGGGGGACGAAGAGACCCAGTACTTC. Together with reference TRBV7-2 and TRBJ2-5, the CDR3 gives the full variable domain: GAGVSQSPSNKVTEKGKDVELRCDPISGHTALYWYRQSLGQGLEFLIYFQGNSAPDKSGLPSDRFSAERTGGSVSTLTIQRTQQEDSAVYLCASSQRGRAGDEETQYFGPGTRLLVL.

This rearrangement joins TRBV7-8 to TRBJ2-2; D remains ambiguous. The CDR3 sequence is 15 residues long. Germline V CDR1 and CDR2: SGHVS, FQNEAQ. Trimming removed 1 base from V and 4 bases from J, with 10 bases in between. This CDR3 reads CASSLEGRATGELFF. The DNA for the CDR3 is TGTGCCAGCAGCTTAGAGGGCCGCGCCACCGGGGAGCTGTTTTTT.

The CDR3 reads CAFEEGLGPSSYEQYF. The CDR3 nucleotides are TGTGCCTTCGAAGAAGGTTTGGGCCCAAGCTCCTACGAGCAGTACTTC. This rearrangement joins TRBV30 to TRBJ2-7; D is unclear. Per germline, CDR1 GTSNPN and CDR2 SVGIG (reference sequence). This CDR3 is built from 16 residues. V was trimmed by 7 bases and J by 0 bases, leaving 22 bases between them.

A few counts support this clone. This chain joins TRBV5-1 and TRBJ2-3; D is undetermined. The CDR3 contains 11 residues. The V gene lost 3 bases and the J gene lost 4 bases, with 3 bases spanning the gap. Germline CDR1 is SGHRS and CDR2 is YFSETQ. Written as DNA, the CDR3 is TGCGCCAGCAGCTCCTCAGATACGCAGTATTTT. Its translation: CASSSSDTQYF.